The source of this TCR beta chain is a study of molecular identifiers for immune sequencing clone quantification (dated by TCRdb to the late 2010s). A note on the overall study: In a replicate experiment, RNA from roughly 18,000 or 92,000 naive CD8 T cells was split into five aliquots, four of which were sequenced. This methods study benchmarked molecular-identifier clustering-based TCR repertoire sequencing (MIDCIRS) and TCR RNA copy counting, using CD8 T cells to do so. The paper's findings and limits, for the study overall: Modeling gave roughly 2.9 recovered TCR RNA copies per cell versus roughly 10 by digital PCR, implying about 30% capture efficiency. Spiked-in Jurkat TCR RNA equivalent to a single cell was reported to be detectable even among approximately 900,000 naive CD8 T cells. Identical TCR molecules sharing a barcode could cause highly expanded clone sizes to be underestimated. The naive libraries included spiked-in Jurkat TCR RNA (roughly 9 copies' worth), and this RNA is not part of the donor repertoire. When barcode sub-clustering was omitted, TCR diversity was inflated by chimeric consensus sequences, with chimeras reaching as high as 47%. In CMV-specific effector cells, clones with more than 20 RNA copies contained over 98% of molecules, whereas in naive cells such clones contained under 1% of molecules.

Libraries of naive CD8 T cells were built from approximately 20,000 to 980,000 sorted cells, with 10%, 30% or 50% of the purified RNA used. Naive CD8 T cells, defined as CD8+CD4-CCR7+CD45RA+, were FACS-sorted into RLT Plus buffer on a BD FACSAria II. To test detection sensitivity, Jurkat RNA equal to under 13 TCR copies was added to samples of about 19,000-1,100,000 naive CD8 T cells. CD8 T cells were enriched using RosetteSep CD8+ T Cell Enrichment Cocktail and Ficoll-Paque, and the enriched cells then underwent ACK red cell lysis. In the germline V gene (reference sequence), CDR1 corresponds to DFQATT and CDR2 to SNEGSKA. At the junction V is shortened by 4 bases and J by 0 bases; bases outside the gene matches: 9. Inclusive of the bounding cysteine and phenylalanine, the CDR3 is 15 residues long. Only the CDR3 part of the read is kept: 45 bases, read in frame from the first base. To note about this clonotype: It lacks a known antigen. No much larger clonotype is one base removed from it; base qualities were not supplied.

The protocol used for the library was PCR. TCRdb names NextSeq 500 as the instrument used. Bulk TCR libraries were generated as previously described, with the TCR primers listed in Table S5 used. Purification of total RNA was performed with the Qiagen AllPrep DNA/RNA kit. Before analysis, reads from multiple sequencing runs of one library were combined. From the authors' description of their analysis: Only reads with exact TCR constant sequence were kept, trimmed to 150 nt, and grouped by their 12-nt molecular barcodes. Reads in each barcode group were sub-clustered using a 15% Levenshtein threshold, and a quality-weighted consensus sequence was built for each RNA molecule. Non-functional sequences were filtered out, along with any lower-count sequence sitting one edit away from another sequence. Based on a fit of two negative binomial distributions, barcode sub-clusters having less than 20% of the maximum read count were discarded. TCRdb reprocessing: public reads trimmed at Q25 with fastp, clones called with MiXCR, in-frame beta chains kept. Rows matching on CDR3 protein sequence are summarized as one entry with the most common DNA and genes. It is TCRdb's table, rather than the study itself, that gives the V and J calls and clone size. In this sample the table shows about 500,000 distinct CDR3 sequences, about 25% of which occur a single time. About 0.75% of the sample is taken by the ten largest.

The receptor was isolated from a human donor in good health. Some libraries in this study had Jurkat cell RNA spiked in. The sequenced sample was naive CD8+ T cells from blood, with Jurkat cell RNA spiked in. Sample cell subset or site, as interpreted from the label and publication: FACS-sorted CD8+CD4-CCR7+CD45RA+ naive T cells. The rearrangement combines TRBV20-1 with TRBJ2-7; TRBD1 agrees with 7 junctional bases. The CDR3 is CSANPHRGSSYEQYF. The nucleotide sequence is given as TGCAGTGCTAACCCCCACAGGGGCAGCTCCTACGAGCAGTACTTC.